This TCR beta chain was captured in a study of Graves' ophthalmopathy and Graves' hyperthyroidism. Study-level findings and limits: Sensitivity reached approximately 71% and specificity about 73% when the model predicted ophthalmopathy progression. Stable hyperthyroidism and ophthalmopathy were told apart by a 13-signature model, which achieved 85% to 90% sensitivity and 65% to 83% specificity.

Investigators amplified TCR beta CDR3 regions from RNA transcripts. HTBI primers were employed in first-round RT-PCR, then a second-round multiplex PCR followed. TCRdb re-analysed the multiplex PCR reads in MiXCR, keeping a single row per CDR3 protein. Here the sample spans a few hundred thousand distinct CDR3 sequences, 15% to 20% being singletons. V lost 2 bases, J lost 4 bases, and 11 bases stayed unmatched. CDR1 and CDR2 from the germline V gene are SNHLY and FYNNEI. The CDR3 loop spans 17 amino acids. The table lists this clonotype with many counts. The antigen remains unidentified. The sample taken for sequencing was peripheral blood. The rearrangement uses TRBV2 and TRBJ1-2; 9 positions match TRBD1. The receptor was derived from a woman aged 18-29 years with Graves' ophthalmopathy. CDR3 bases: TGTGCCAGCAGTGAATTTTTCCGGGGACAGGGTATCTATGGCTACACCTTC. Residues: CASSEFFRGQGIYGYTF. Combining the CDR3 with reference TRBV2 and TRBJ1-2 gives the whole variable domain EPEVTQTPSHQVTQMGQEVILRCVPISNHLYFYWYRQILGQKVEFLVSFYNNEISEKSEIFDDQFSVERPDGSNFTLKIRSTKLEDSAMYFCASSEFFRGQGIYGYTFGSGTRLTVV.